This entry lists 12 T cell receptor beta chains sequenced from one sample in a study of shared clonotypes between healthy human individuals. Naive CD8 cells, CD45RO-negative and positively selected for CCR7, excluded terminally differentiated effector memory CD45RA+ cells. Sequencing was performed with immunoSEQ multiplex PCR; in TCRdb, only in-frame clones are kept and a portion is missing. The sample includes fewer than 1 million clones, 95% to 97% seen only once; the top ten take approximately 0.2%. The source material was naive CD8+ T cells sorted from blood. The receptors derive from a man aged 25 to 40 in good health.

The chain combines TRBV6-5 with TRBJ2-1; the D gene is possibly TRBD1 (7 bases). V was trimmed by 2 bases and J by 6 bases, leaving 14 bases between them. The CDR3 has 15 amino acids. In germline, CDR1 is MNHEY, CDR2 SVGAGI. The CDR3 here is CASSYGQGGRNEQFF. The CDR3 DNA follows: TGTGCCAGCAGTTACGGCCAGGGGGGCCGCAATGAGCAGTTCTTC.

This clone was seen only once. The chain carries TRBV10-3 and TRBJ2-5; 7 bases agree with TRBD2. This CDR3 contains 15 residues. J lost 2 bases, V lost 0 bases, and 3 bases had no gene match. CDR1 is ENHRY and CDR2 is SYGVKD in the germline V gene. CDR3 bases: TGTGCCATCAGTGAGTCACGGACTAGTCAAGAGACCCAGTACTTC. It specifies CAISESRTSQETQYF.

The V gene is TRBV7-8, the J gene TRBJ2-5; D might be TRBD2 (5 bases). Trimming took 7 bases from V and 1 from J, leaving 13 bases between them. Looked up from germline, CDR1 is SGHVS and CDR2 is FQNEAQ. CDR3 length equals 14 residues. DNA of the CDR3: TGTGCCAGCATTCCTAATGGACTCCAAGAGACCCAGTACTTC. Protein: CASIPNGLQETQYF.

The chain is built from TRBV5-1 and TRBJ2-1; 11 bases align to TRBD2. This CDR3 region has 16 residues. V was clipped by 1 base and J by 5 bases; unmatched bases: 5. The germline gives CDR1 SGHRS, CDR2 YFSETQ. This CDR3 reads CASSLTGLAGDNEQFF. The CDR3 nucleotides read TGCGCCAGCAGCTTGACCGGACTAGCGGGTGACAATGAGCAGTTCTTC.

CDR3 sequence reads: CASSYAYEQYF. The CDR3 bases are TGTGCCAGCAGTTACGCCTACGAGCAGTACTTC. The J gene is TRBJ2-7, the V gene TRBV28; no clear D gene. V shed 4 bases and J shed 2 bases, with 3 bases lying between them. This CDR3 is built from 11 residues. Germline V gives CDR1 MDHEN, CDR2 SYDVKM.

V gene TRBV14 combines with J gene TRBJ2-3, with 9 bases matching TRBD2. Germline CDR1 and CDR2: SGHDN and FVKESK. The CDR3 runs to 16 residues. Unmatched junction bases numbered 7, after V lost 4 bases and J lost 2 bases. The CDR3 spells CASSPQLAGPTDTQYF. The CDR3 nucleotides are TGTGCCAGCAGCCCCCAACTAGCGGGTCCCACAGATACGCAGTATTTT.

CDR3 in amino acids: CASSLVAGVSYNEQFF. The CDR3 DNA reads TGTGCCAGCAGCTTAGTAGCGGGAGTGTCCTACAATGAGCAGTTCTTC. The chain recombines TRBV7-8 with TRBJ2-1; TRBD2 matches at 9 bases. The length of the CDR3 is 16 residues. V lost 1 base to trimming and J lost 1 base; unmatched junction nucleotides: 2. Germline V gene data show CDR1 as SGHVS and CDR2 as FQNEAQ.

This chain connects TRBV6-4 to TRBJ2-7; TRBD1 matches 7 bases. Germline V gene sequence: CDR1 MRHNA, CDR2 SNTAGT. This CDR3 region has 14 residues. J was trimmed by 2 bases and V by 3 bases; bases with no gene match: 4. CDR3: CASSETDRAYEQYF. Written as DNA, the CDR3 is TGTGCCAGCAGTGAAACCGACAGGGCCTACGAGCAGTACTTC.

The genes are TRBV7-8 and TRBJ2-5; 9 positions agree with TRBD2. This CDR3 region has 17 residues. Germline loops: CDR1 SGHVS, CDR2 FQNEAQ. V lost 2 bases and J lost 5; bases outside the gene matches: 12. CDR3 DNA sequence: TGTGCCAGCAGCTTAATCCGCGGGAGGGCCTATTGGGAGACCCAGTACTTC. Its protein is CASSLIRGRAYWETQYF.

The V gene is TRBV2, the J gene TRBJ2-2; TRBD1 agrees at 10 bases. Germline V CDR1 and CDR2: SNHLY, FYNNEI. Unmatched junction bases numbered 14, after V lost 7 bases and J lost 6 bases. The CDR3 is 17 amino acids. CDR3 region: CASTRDRGIGLSGELFF. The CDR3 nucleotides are TGTGCCAGCACGCGGGACAGGGGTATAGGATTGTCCGGGGAGCTGTTTTTT. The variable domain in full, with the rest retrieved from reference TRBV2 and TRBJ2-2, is EPEVTQTPSHQVTQMGQEVILRCVPISNHLYFYWYRQILGQKVEFLVSFYNNEISEKSEIFDDQFSVERPDGSNFTLKIRSTKLEDSAMYFCASTRDRGIGLSGELFFGEGSRLTVL.

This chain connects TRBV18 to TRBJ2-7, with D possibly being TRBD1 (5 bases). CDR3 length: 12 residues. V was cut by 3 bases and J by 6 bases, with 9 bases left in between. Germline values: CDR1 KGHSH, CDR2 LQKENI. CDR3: CASSPQGSEQYF. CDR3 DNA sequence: TGTGCCAGCTCACCTCAGGGTAGCGAGCAGTACTTC.

The CDR3 DNA reads TGTGCCAGCAGTTACTACGAAGGGACTAGCGGGAATGAGCAGTTCTTC. This gives the protein CASSYYEGTSGNEQFF. The rearrangement joins TRBV6-6 to TRBJ2-1, with 12 bases fitting TRBD2. The CDR3 consists of 16 residues. J was trimmed by 7 bases and V by 1 base; bases with no gene match: 5. From germline, CDR1 is MNHNY and CDR2 SVGAGI (reference sequence).